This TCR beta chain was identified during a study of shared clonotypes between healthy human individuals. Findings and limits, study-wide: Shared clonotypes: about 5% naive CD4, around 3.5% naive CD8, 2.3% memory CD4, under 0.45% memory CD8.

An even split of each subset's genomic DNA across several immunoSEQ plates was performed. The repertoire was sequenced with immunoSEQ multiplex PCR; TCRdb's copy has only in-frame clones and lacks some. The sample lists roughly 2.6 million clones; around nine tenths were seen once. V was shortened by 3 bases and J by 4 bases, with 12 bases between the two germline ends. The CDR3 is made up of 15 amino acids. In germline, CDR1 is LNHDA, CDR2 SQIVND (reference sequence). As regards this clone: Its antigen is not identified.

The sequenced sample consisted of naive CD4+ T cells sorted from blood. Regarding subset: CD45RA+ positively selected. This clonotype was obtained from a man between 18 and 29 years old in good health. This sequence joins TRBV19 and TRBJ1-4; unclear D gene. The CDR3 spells CASSIGQGSNEKLFF. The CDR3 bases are TGTGCCAGTAGTATCGGTCAAGGGAGTAATGAAAAACTGTTTTTT. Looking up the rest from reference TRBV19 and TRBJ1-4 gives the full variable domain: DGGITQSPKYLFRKEGQNVTLSCEQNLNHDAMYWYRQDPGQGLRLIYYSQIVNDFQKGDIAEGYSVSREKKESFPLTVTSAQKNPTAFYLCASSIGQGSNEKLFFGSGTQLSVL.